What follows are 8 T cell receptor beta chains derived from one specimen sequenced in a study of tumor-infiltrating lymphocytes in primary liver carcinoma. Starting material of around 490 ng total RNA yielded TCR beta cDNA via a constant-region primer. Sequencing libraries for TCR beta derived from three nested multiplex PCR rounds that used slightly modified ARM-PCR. PCR rounds one and two used TRBV1-TRBV30 forward primers with a C-beta reverse primer for 10 cycles each. TCRdb re-called the multiplex PCR reads through MiXCR, storing one row per CDR3 protein. The sample consists of about 210,000 distinct CDR3 sequences, almost 65% of them appearing once. Out of unsorted whole blood came the blood RNA, and germline DNA was extracted as well. Sample: peripheral blood. These receptor sequences come from a woman aged 55-69 years with primary liver carcinoma and hepatitis B virus infection.

Note on this clonotype: This may arise from a read error, as a much more abundant clone is one base away. The V and J genes are TRBV29-1 and TRBJ2-1, with 7 bases aligning to TRBD1. The CDR3 sequence is 16 residues long. Germline CDR1 reads SQVTM; CDR2 reads ANQGSEA. The CDR3 nucleotides read TGCAGCGTTGACTTATTACTAGGGGGCTCCTGCAATGAGCAGTTCTTC. The encoded protein is CSVDLLLGGSCNEQFF.

For this clonotype: One end of the junction is discordant with germline, which a read error may explain. V usage is TRBV11-2 and J usage is TRBJ2-1; TRBD1 aligns across 11 bases. Germline CDR1 SGHAT, CDR2 FQNNGV. The CDR3 consists of 19 residues. The CDR3: CASSPRTGGVETGGNTQLF. The CDR3 nucleotides read TGTGCCAGCAGCCCCCGGACAGGGGGCGTAGAGACTGGCGGGAATACGCAGCTCTTC.

This clonotype is a singleton in its sample. Because it lacks the conserved phenylalanine or tryptophan at the end, this CDR3 is likely a read error. V usage is TRBV4-2 and J usage is TRBJ2-7, with TRBD1 as a possible D gene (6 bases). Germline loops: CDR1 LGHNA, CDR2 YNFKEQ. There are 14 residues in the CDR3. The CDR3 DNA reads as TGTGCCAGCAGCCGGACGGACAGTCCCTACAAGCAGTACTCC. This gives the protein CASSRTDSPYKQYS.

This clonotype appeared many times. This chain joins TRBV28 and TRBJ2-7, with D possibly being TRBD1 (6 bases). V lost 1 base to trimming and J lost 6 bases, with 7 bases between them. Germline CDR1 MDHEN, CDR2 SYDVKM. The CDR3 sequence is 12 residues long. For the CDR3, the DNA is TGTGCCAGCAGTTTATACAGGGCCGAGCAGTACTTC. Protein: CASSLYRAEQYF.

This rearrangement joins TRBV30 to TRBJ2-6, with unresolved D. The V gene's germline CDR1 is GTSNPN and CDR2 SVGIG (reference sequence). The CDR3 sequence is 14 residues long. Trimming removed 2 bases from V and 0 bases from J, with 5 bases in between. CDR3 sequence reads: CAWSWGSGANVLTF. The DNA for the CDR3 is TGTGCCTGGAGTTGGGGCTCTGGGGCCAACGTCCTGACTTTC.

This chain links TRBV6-2 or TRBV6-3 with TRBJ2-1; TRBD1 might be the D (5 bases). Trimming took off 8 bases at V and 4 bases at J, with 18 bases between the two ends. This CDR3 region has 15 residues. Germline V lookup: CDR1 MNHEY, CDR2 SVGEGT. CDR3 DNA: TGTGCCAGCGGCTACAGGTTTACCTCATACAATGAGCAGTTCTTC. Amino acid sequence: CASGYRFTSYNEQFF.

This clonotype was recorded only once. A single base separates this from a much larger clone, so it may be a read error. V is TRBV6-5 and J is TRBJ2-7; TRBD1 aligns across 9 bases. V lost 5 bases and J lost 4; bases outside the gene matches: 9. Germline CDR1 and CDR2: MNHEY and SVGAGI. The CDR3 is made up of 15 amino acids. CDR3 sequence reads: CASSAPGTGFYEQYF. The CDR3, as DNA: TGTGCCAGCAGTGCTCCAGGGACAGGGTTTTACGAGCAGTACTTC.

This clonotype was seen just once. One junction end does not reproduce the germline sequence, and a read error may be involved. This chain joins TRBV6-1 and TRBJ2-1, with a possible D match to TRBD2 (6 bases). CDR3 size: 14 residues. Germline CDR1 reads MNHNS; CDR2 reads SASEGT. In nucleotides, the CDR3 is TGTGCCAGCAGTGAATTCGGGGGATACAATGGGCAGTTCTTC. Its protein is CASSEFGGYNGQFF.